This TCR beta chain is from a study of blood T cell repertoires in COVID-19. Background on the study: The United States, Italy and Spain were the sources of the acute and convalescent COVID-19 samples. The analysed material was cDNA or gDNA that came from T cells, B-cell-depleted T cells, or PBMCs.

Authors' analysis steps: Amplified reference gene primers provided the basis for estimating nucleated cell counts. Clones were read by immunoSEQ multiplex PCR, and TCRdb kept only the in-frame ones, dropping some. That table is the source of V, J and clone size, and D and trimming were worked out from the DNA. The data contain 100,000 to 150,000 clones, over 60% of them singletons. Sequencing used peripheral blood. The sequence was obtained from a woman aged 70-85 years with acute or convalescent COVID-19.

CDR3: CASSQEIAGQGDRIQYF. CDR3 coding DNA: TGCGCCAGCAGCCAAGAGATTGCGGGACAGGGAGATCGGATTCAGTACTTC. The chain links TRBV4-1 to TRBJ2-4, with 9 bases that match TRBD1. Germline trimming cut 0 bases from V and 10 bases from J; bases unmatched to any gene: 13. Germline CDR1 and CDR2: MGHRA and YSYEKL. The CDR3 sequence is 17 residues long.